The present T cell receptor beta chain was sequenced within a study of blood T cells in healthy people across ages. Next came a second PCR, run for roughly 6 to 11 cycles, which used a sample-barcoded 5' primer along with a J-beta primer mix. MiXCR, run by TCRdb on the 5' RACE reads, gives a single entry per CDR3 protein. This table holds about 1,600,000 distinct CDR3 sequences, roughly 40% found once. This clonotype was picked up a small number of times. This CDR3 comprises 13 residues. V was shortened by 5 bases and J by 3 bases, with 11 bases between the two germline ends. Germline CDR1 and CDR2: MGHRA and YSYEKL.

Sequenced: blood. The receptor was isolated from a woman between 18 and 30 years old in good health. This chain links TRBV4-1 with TRBJ2-7, with a tentative D call TRBD2 (6 bases). The CDR3 spells CASSTLSGYEQYF. As DNA, the CDR3 is TGCGCCAGCAGCACCCTTAGCGGCTACGAGCAGTACTTC.